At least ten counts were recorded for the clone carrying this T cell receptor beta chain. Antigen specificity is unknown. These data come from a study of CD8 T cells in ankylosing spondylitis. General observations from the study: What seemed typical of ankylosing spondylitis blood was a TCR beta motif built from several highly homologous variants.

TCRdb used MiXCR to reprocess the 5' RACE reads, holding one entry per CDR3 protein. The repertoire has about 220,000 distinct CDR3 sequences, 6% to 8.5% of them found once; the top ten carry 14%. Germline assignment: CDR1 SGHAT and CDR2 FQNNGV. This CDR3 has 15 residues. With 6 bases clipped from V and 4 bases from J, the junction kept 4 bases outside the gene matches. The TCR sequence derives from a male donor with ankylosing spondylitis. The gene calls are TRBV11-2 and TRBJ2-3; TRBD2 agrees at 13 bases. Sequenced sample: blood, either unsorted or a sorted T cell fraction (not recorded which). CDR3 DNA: TGTGCCAGCAGGAGGACTAGCGGGAGCTCAGATACGCAGTATTTT. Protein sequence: CASRRTSGSSDTQYF.